A single sample is the source of the 30 T cell receptor beta chains below, sequenced in a study of early T cells in non-severe SARS-CoV-2 infection. MiXCR was run by TCRdb on the 5' RACE reads, yielding one entry per CDR3 protein. There are some 56,000 distinct CDR3 sequences in the sample; 10% occur only once, and under 7.5% lies in the top ten. Sequencing was performed on whole blood. The receptors shown here come from an adult who was a healthcare worker with PCR-confirmed SARS-CoV-2 infection or an uninfected control (not recorded which).

The sample holds many counts of this clonotype. CDR3 sequence: CSVDKHQETQYF. CDR3 in DNA: TGCAGCGTTGATAAGCACCAAGAGACCCAGTACTTC. This chain uses TRBV29-1 with TRBJ2-5; no clear D gene. With 3 bases removed from V and 0 bases from J, the gap between germline ends came to 5 bases. There are 12 residues in the CDR3. Germline V lookup: CDR1 SQVTM, CDR2 ANQGSEA. The variable domain in full, completed from reference TRBV29-1 and TRBJ2-5, reads SAVISQKPSRDICQRGTSLTIQCQVDSQVTMMFWYRQQPGQSLTLIATANQGSEATYESGFVIDKFPISRPNLTFSTLTVSNMSPEDSSIYLCSVDKHQETQYFGPGTRLLVL.

This clonotype showed up many times. This rearrangement joins TRBV20-1 to TRBJ2-3; no clear D. Looked up from germline, CDR1 is DFQATT and CDR2 is SNEGSKA (reference sequence). The germline V and J ends were trimmed by 3 bases and 2 bases, with 12 bases remaining between them. The CDR3 is 14 residues long. The CDR3 coding sequence is TGCAGTGCTAGGTTAATGAGGTCCACAGATACGCAGTATTTT. Protein: CSARLMRSTDTQYF.

This clonotype appeared many times. V is TRBV11-2 and J is TRBJ2-5, with D hard to call. Trimming took 5 bases from V and 5 from J, leaving 6 bases between them. The germline V gene encodes CDR1 SGHAT and CDR2 FQNNGV. The CDR3 is 11 residues long. CDR3 sequence (DNA): TGTGCCAGCAGCCTCCATGAGACCCAGTACTTC. It encodes CASSLHETQYF.

The chain recombines TRBV3-1 with TRBJ2-3, with 10 bases aligning to TRBD2. Trimming removed 3 bases from V and 4 bases from J; junction bases left unmatched: 7. Per germline, CDR1 LGHDT and CDR2 YNNKEL (reference sequence). CDR3 length: 16 residues. Here the CDR3 reads CASSHEGTSESDTQYF. In DNA form, the CDR3 reads TGTGCCAGCAGCCACGAAGGGACTAGCGAGTCAGATACGCAGTATTTT.

In its sample, this clonotype is medium-sized. This chain links TRBV7-2 with TRBJ2-3; 8 nucleotides line up with TRBD2. With V trimmed by 5 bases and J by 3 bases, 7 bases remained unmatched. Germline assignment: CDR1 SGHTA and CDR2 FQGNSA. The CDR3 contains 15 residues. CDR3 protein: CASSRLSGNTDTQYF. CDR3 DNA sequence: TGTGCCAGCAGCCGCCTTAGCGGGAATACAGATACGCAGTATTTT.

This clonotype was seen more than once but under ten times. V usage is TRBV6-1 and J usage is TRBJ2-1, with TRBD2 matching 9 bases. Per the germline V gene, CDR1 is MNHNS and CDR2 is SASEGT. This CDR3 is built from 16 residues. The V segment lost 2 bases and the J segment 2 bases; nucleotides outside the gene matches: 4. The chain's CDR3 is CASSELVAGAYNEQFF. In nucleotides, the CDR3 is TGTGCCAGCAGTGAACTCGTAGCGGGGGCCTACAATGAGCAGTTCTTC.

This clonotype occurred many times. V usage is TRBV11-3 and J usage is TRBJ1-5, with D unclear. CDR3 length: 16 amino acids. Trimming cost V 0 bases and J 5 bases, with 14 bases left between them. Germline assignment: CDR1 SGHNT and CDR2 YENEEA. The CDR3 sequence: CASSLDSGSSDQPQHF. The CDR3 DNA reads as TGTGCCAGCAGCTTAGATTCGGGGAGTTCCGATCAGCCCCAGCATTTT.

J is TRBJ2-2 and V is TRBV27; tentatively, D is TRBD1 (6 bases). The CDR3 extends over 16 amino acids. Trimming took off 0 bases at V and 4 bases at J, with 12 bases between the two ends. Per germline, CDR1 MNHEY and CDR2 SMNVEV (reference sequence). In nucleotides, the CDR3 is TGTGCCAGCAGTTTATCGGCAGGGGCGGGCACCGGGGAGCTGTTTTTT. Encoded protein: CASSLSAGAGTGELFF.

This clonotype was recorded a few times. The genes are TRBV20-1 and TRBJ1-3; TRBD1 agrees at 7 bases. The V and J ends lost 5 bases and 1 base, in that order; junction bases with no gene match: 8. Germline-derived CDR1 and CDR2 are DFQATT and SNEGSKA (reference sequence). CDR3 length equals 15 residues. CDR3 protein: CSADRDFLSGNTIYF. Here the CDR3 DNA reads TGCAGTGCTGACAGGGACTTTTTGTCTGGAAACACCATATATTTT.

There are many counts of this clonotype. The rearrangement uses TRBV11-2 and TRBJ2-1; the D gene is possibly TRBD2 (6 bases). V was pared by 2 bases and J by 2 bases, with 10 bases between. This CDR3 has 15 amino acids. Per germline, CDR1 SGHAT and CDR2 FQNNGV. Here the CDR3 DNA reads TGTGCCAGCAGCTTAAGGAGGGACCCCTACAATGAGCAGTTCTTC. Translation gives CASSLRRDPYNEQFF.

At least ten counts were recorded for this clonotype. The chain carries TRBV12-3 or TRBV12-4 and TRBJ2-3; 9 bases line up with TRBD2. The CDR3 extends over 15 amino acids. Losses at the gene ends were 4 bases for V and 6 bases for J; bases not matched to a gene: 8. The DNA for the CDR3 is TGTGCCAGCAGTTCAAGAGCGGGAGGTTCGGATACGCAGTATTTT. Its translation: CASSSRAGGSDTQYF.

The chain combines TRBV7-9 with TRBJ2-7; D assignment may be TRBD1 or TRBD2 (7 bases each). Between the trimmed V and J ends, which lost 5 bases and 0 bases, there was a span of 14 bases. The CDR3 covers 15 residues. Germline V lookup: CDR1 SEHNR, CDR2 FQNEAQ (reference sequence). DNA of the CDR3: TGTGCCAGCAGCGCAGGGGGGGGAACCTCCTACGAGCAGTACTTC. The encoded protein is CASSAGGGTSYEQYF.

The chain couples TRBV24-1 to TRBJ1-3; 9 bases are a match to TRBD1. Germline V gene lookup returns CDR1 KGHDR and CDR2 SFDVKD. With 8 bases clipped from V and 3 bases from J, the junction kept 22 bases outside the gene matches. This CDR3 region has 20 residues. The CDR3 loop is CATISRPGQGRVFIGNTIYF. In nucleotides, the CDR3 is TGTGCCACCATATCCAGACCGGGACAGGGTCGAGTTTTTATTGGAAACACCATATATTTT.

A word on this clonotype: The junction and the germline gene differ at one end; a read error may be behind it. J is TRBJ1-2 and V is TRBV7-8; 11 nucleotides line up with TRBD1. Germline values: CDR1 SGHVS, CDR2 FQNEAQ. The CDR3 length is 15 residues. The CDR3 here is CANSLAGQGDYGYTF. The CDR3 nucleotides read TGTGCCAACAGCTTAGCGGGACAGGGGGACTATGGCTACACCTTC.

This clonotype was observed many times. The chain recombines TRBV29-1 with TRBJ2-7, with 10 positions matching TRBD2. Germline assignment: CDR1 SQVTM and CDR2 ANQGSEA. The ends lost 1 base at V and 2 bases at J; junction bases unmatched: 2. The length of the CDR3 is 14 residues. Here the CDR3 DNA reads TGCAGCGTTGAAGTGCTAGCGGGGGCCTACGAGCAGTACTTC. Protein sequence: CSVEVLAGAYEQYF.

The sample holds many counts of this clonotype. The chain carries TRBV20-1 and TRBJ1-5; D remains unclear. V gave up 2 bases and J gave up 5 bases, with 10 bases separating them. In germline, CDR1 is DFQATT, CDR2 SNEGSKA (reference sequence). This CDR3 has 13 residues. CDR3 residues: CSARRGGYQPQHF. The CDR3 DNA follows: TGCAGTGCTAGAAGAGGCGGGTATCAGCCCCAGCATTTT.

In this sample, this clonotype turned up many times. The chain uses TRBV7-8 and TRBJ1-3; the D is unclear. The CDR3 extends over 15 amino acids. The germline V gene has CDR1 SGHVS and CDR2 FQNEAQ. The V and J ends lost 5 bases and 3 bases respectively, with 14 bases between them. In DNA, the CDR3 is TGTGCCAGCAGCCGGGCAGAGTTTATTGGAAACACCATATATTTT. This sequence encodes CASSRAEFIGNTIYF.

This clonotype was recorded many times. The V call is TRBV6-5, the J call TRBJ2-1, with D perhaps being TRBD1 or TRBD2 (5 bases each). Trimming cost V 7 bases and J 6 bases, with 19 bases left between them. CDR1 is MNHEY and CDR2 is SVGAGI in the germline V gene. The CDR3 spans 15 residues. The CDR3 DNA reads TGTGCCAGCACCGACACCGGGACCTCTTCCAATGAGCAGTTCTTC. Protein: CASTDTGTSSNEQFF.

This clonotype has at least ten counts. The rearrangement joins TRBV5-6 to TRBJ1-1, with no clear D. This CDR3 is 13 amino acids long. The V end lost 1 base, the J end lost 0 bases, and 4 bases lay between the germline ends. The V gene's germline CDR1 is SGHDT and CDR2 YYEEEE. CDR3 amino acids: CASSLLMNTEAFF. DNA of the CDR3: TGTGCCAGCAGCTTGCTCATGAACACTGAAGCTTTCTTT.

In this sample, this clonotype turned up once. This may be a read error: a much more frequent sequence differs by one nucleotide. The gene calls are TRBV10-3 and TRBJ2-7, with 8 positions matching TRBD2. The CDR3 runs to 15 residues. Germline-derived CDR1 and CDR2 are ENHRY and SYGVKD. The DNA of the CDR3 is TGTCCCATCAGTGAGTCGACTAGCGCCTCCTACGAGCAGTACTTC. Residues: CPISESTSASYEQYF.

This sequence joins TRBV9 and TRBJ2-5; the match to TRBD1 covers 7 bases. Germline trimming cut 6 bases from V and 4 bases from J; bases unmatched to any gene: 9. The germline V gene has CDR1 SGDLS and CDR2 YYNGEE. CDR3 length: 14 amino acids. The CDR3 bases are TGTGCCAGCAAACCCCGGACAGGTCCAGAGACCCAGTACTTC. This sequence encodes CASKPRTGPETQYF. The full variable domain, its missing parts supplied by reference TRBV9 and TRBJ2-5, is DSGVTQTPKHLITATGQRVTLRCSPRSGDLSVYWYQQSLDQGLQFLIQYYNGEERAKGNILERFSAQQFPDLHSELNLSSLELGDSALYFCASKPRTGPETQYFGPGTRLLVL.

This clonotype has ten or more counts. The chain employs TRBV6-5 and TRBJ2-7, with a possible D match to TRBD1 (5 bases). The CDR3 is 18 amino acids. Trimming pared 6 bases from V and 4 bases from J, leaving 28 bases between. The V gene's germline CDR1 is MNHEY and CDR2 SVGAGI. The CDR3 sequence: CASSTQRTSAPSRYEQYF. CDR3 nucleotides: TGTGCCAGCAGCACCCAACGGACATCTGCCCCCTCGAGGTACGAGCAGTACTTC.

This clonotype was observed many times. The V call is TRBV5-4, the J call TRBJ2-1, with TRBD1 matching over 8 bases. V shed 2 bases, J shed 8 bases, and the junction held 3 bases outside the gene matches. The CDR3 covers 13 residues. Germline V gives CDR1 SGHNT, CDR2 YYREEE (reference sequence). The CDR3 is CASSLQGGDEQFF. In nucleotides, the CDR3 is TGTGCCAGCAGCTTACAGGGGGGCGATGAGCAGTTCTTC.

This clonotype has at least ten counts. The chain links TRBV6-5 to TRBJ2-3; D uncertain. The CDR3 is 14 residues long. The germline V gene encodes CDR1 MNHEY and CDR2 SVGAGI. Trimming took 0 bases from V and 10 from J, leaving 14 bases between them. This CDR3 reads CASSYSPMDEAQYF. Here the CDR3 DNA reads TGTGCCAGCAGTTACTCGCCCATGGACGAGGCGCAGTATTTT.

This clonotype was recorded at least ten times. The chain uses TRBV5-6 and TRBJ2-2; 11 bases fit TRBD1. After removal of 4 bases from V and 3 bases from J, the junction contained 5 bases not matched to a gene. Germline V gives CDR1 SGHDT, CDR2 YYEEEE. This CDR3 region has 16 residues. The CDR3 DNA follows: TGTGCCAGCAGCCTGGACAGGGGGCGCGACACCGGGGAGCTGTTTTTT. As protein: CASSLDRGRDTGELFF.

There are a few counts of this clonotype. The rearrangement uses TRBV6-5 and TRBJ1-1; TRBD1 matches 7 bases. The CDR3 contains 14 residues. J gave up 6 bases and V 5 bases, and 9 bases lay outside the gene matches. CDR1 and CDR2 (germline): MNHEY, SVGAGI. CDR3 bases: TGTGCCAGCAGTGGACTGAACAGGGGTTCTGAAGCTTTCTTT. This encodes CASSGLNRGSEAFF.

This clonotype has only one observation. J is TRBJ1-1 and V is TRBV6-1, with 9 bases aligning to TRBD1. The ends lost 6 bases at V and 3 bases at J; junction bases unmatched: 8. The CDR3 contains 15 residues. Germline CDR1 and CDR2: MNHNS and SASEGT. The chain's CDR3 is CASSGGTGWDTEAFF. DNA for the CDR3: TGTGCCAGCAGCGGAGGGACAGGGTGGGACACTGAAGCTTTCTTT.

This clonotype has ten or more counts. The genes are TRBV29-1 and TRBJ2-3; D not resolved. V was cut by 7 bases and J by 0 bases, with 8 bases left in between. Germline CDR1 SQVTM, CDR2 ANQGSEA. This CDR3 comprises 12 residues. The CDR3 region is CSAHASTDTQYF. The CDR3 DNA sequence: TGCAGCGCCCACGCTAGCACAGATACGCAGTATTTT.

This clonotype was counted at least ten times. The rearrangement joins TRBV9 to TRBJ2-4, with D uncertain. Germline CDR1 and CDR2: SGDLS and YYNGEE. V was pared by 1 base and J by 6 bases, with 11 bases between. The CDR3 runs 14 residues. Written as DNA, the CDR3 is TGTGCCAGCAGCGTATATCAGGCCGGAAACATTCAGTACTTC. Translation gives CASSVYQAGNIQYF.

Ten or more counts support this clonotype. The chain couples TRBV11-3 to TRBJ2-3, with unresolved D. V lost 8 bases, J lost 2 bases, and 11 bases lay in between. This CDR3 is built from 13 residues. Germline V gene data show CDR1 as SGHNT and CDR2 as YENEEA. CDR3: CASGPPNTDTQYF. The CDR3 DNA is TGTGCCAGCGGACCGCCTAACACAGATACGCAGTATTTT.